This TCR beta chain is drawn from a study of T cells expressing NK-cell markers. TCRdb processed the 5' RACE reads again and assigns one entry to each CDR3 protein, with no DNA. The table for this sample gives around 380,000 distinct CDR3 sequences. The CDR3 spans 15 residues. Germline assignment: CDR1 MGHRA and CDR2 YSYEKL. The chain carries TRBV4-1 and TRBJ2-1; with no DNA, the TCRdb D assignment of TRBD2 cannot be verified. This clonotype originated in a woman aged 45-65 years in good health. Sample: blood T cells: a sorted CD56 or NKG2C T cell subset, CD4+ or CD8+ T cells, or bulk PBMC T cells (not recorded which). The CDR3 reads CASSHIAGGRNEQFF.